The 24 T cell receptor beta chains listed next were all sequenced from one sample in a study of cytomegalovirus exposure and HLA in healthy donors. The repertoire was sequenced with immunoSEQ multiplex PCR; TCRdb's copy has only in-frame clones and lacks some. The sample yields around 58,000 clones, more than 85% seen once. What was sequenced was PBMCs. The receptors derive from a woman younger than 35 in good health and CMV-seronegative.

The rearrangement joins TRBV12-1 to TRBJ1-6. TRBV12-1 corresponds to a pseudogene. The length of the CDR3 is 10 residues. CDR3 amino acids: CASNPGPLHF. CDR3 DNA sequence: TGTGCCAGCAACCCGGGGCCCCTCCACTTT.

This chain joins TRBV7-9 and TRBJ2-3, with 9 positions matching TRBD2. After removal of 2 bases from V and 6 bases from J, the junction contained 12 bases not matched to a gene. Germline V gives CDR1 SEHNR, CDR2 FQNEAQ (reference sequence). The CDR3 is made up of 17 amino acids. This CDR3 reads CASSLRLSSGTPDTQYF. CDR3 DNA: TGTGCCAGCAGCTTAAGGCTTTCTAGCGGGACCCCGGATACGCAGTATTTT.

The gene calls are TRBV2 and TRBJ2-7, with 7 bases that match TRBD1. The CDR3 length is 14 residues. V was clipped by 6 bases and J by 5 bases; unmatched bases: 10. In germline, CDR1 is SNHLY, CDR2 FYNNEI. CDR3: CASRFGQVYDEQYF. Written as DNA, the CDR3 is TGTGCCAGCAGGTTCGGACAGGTTTACGACGAGCAGTACTTC.

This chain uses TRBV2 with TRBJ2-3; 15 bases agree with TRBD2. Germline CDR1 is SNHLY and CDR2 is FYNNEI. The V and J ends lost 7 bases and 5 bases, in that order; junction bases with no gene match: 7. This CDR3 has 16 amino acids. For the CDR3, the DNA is TGTGCCAGCATCTTCGGACTAGCGGGGGGGAGAGATACGCAGTATTTT. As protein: CASIFGLAGGRDTQYF.

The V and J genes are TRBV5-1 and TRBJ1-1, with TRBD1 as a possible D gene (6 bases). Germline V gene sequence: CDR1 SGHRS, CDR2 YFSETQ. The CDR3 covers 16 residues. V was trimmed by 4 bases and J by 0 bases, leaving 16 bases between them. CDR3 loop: CASSVRHRDMNTEAFF. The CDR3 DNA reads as TGCGCCAGCAGCGTCAGACACAGGGACATGAACACTGAAGCTTTCTTT.

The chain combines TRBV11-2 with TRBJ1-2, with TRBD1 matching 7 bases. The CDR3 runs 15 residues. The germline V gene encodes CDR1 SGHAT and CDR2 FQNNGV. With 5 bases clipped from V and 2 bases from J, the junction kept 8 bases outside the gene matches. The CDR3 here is CASSPLDRVNYGYTF. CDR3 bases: TGTGCCAGCAGCCCACTAGACAGGGTGAACTATGGCTACACCTTC.

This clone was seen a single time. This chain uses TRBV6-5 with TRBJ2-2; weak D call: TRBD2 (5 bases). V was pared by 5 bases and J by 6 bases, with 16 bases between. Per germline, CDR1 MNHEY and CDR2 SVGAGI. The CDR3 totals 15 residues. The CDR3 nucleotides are TGTGCCAGCAGTCCCAGACGTTTGGGAGCCGGGGAGCTGTTTTTT. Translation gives CASSPRRLGAGELFF.

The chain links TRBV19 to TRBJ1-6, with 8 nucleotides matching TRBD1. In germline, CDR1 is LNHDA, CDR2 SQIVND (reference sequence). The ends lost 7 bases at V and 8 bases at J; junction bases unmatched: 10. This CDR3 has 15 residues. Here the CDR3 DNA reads TGTGCCAGTACAACGGCAGGGGGCGTATATTCACCCCTCCACTTT. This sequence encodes CASTTAGGVYSPLHF.

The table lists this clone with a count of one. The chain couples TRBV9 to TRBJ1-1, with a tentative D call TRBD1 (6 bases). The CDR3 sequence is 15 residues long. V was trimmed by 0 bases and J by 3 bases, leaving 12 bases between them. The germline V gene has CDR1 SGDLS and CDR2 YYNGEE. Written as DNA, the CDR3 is TGTGCCAGCAGCGTAGAAGGGGGTAGGGACACTGAAGCTTTCTTT. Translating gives CASSVEGGRDTEAFF.

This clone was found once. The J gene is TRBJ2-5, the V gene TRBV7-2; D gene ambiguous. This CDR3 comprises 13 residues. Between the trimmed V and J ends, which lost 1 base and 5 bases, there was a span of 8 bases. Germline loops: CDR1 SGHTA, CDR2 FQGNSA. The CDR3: CASSLGGWETQYF. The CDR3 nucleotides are TGTGCCAGCAGCTTAGGAGGTTGGGAGACCCAGTACTTC.

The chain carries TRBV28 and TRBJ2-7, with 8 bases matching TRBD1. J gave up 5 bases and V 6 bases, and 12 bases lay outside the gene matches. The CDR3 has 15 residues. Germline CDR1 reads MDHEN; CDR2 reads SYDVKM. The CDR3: CASRDPGQGAHEQYF. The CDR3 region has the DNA TGTGCCAGCAGAGACCCCGGGCAGGGGGCCCACGAGCAGTACTTC.

The CDR3 sequence: CASIPGGGPNTEAFF. CDR3 in DNA: TGTGCCAGCATCCCAGGGGGCGGCCCGAACACTGAAGCTTTCTTT. This sequence joins TRBV28 and TRBJ1-1, with 8 bases lining up with TRBD1. Germline CDR1 is MDHEN and CDR2 is SYDVKM. With 7 bases clipped from V and 1 base from J, the junction kept 8 bases outside the gene matches. CDR3 length equals 15 residues.

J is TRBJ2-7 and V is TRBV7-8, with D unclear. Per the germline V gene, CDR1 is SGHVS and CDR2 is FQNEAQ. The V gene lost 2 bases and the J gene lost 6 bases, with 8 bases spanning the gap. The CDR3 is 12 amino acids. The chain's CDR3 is CASSLNGREQYF. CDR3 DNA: TGTGCCAGCAGCTTAAATGGGCGCGAGCAGTACTTC.

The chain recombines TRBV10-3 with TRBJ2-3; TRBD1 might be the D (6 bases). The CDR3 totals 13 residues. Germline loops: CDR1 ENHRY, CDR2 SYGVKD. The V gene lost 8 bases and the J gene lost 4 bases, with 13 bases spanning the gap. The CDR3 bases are TGTGCCATCGGCACAGGGACGTCAGATACGCAGTATTTT. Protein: CAIGTGTSDTQYF.

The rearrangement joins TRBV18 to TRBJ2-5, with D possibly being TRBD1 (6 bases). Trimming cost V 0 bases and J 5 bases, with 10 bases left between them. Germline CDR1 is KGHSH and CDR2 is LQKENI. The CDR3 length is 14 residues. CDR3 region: CASSPPGAAETQYF. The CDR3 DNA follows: TGTGCCAGCTCACCACCGGGGGCTGCGGAGACCCAGTACTTC.

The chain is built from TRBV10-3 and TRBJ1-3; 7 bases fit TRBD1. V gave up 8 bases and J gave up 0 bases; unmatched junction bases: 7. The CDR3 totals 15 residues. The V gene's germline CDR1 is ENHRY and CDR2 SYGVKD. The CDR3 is CAIATGATSGNTIYF. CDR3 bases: TGTGCCATCGCAACAGGGGCCACCTCTGGAAACACCATATATTTT.

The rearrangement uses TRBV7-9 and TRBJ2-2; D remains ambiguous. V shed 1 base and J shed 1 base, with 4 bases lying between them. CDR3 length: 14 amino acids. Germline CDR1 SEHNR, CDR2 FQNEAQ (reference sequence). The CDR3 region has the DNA TGTGCCAGCAGCTTAGACTGGAACACCGGGGAGCTGTTTTTT. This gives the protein CASSLDWNTGELFF.

CDR3: CAWVDRGSSTDTQYF. In DNA, the CDR3 is TGTGCCTGGGTAGACAGGGGTTCTAGCACAGATACGCAGTATTTT. This chain joins TRBV30 and TRBJ2-3; 8 bases agree with TRBD1. The CDR3 consists of 15 residues. The V gene's germline CDR1 is GTSNPN and CDR2 SVGIG (reference sequence). V lost 5 bases to trimming and J lost 0 bases; unmatched junction nucleotides: 7. The whole variable domain, filled in from reference TRBV30 and TRBJ2-3, reads SQTIHQWPATLVQPVGSPLSLECTVEGTSNPNLYWYRQAAGRGLQLLFYSVGIGQISSEVPQNLSASRPQDRQFILSSKKLLLSDSGFYLCAWVDRGSSTDTQYFGPGTRLTVL.

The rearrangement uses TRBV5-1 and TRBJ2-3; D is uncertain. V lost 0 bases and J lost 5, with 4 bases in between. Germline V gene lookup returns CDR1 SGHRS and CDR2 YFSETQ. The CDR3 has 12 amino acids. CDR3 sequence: CASSLALDTQYF. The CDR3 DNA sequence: TGCGCCAGCAGCTTGGCCCTAGATACGCAGTATTTT.

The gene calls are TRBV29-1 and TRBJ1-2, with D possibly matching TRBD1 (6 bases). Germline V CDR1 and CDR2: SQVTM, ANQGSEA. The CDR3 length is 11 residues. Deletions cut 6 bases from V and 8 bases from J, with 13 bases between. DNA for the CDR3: TGCAGCGTCGCCACAGGGAACGGCTACACCTTC. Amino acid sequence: CSVATGNGYTF.

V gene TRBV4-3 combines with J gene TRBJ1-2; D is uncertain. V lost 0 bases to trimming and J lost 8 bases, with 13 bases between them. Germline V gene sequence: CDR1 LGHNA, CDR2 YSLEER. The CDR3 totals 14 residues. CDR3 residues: CASSQDFGYRGYTF. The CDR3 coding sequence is TGCGCCAGCAGCCAAGATTTCGGGTACCGAGGCTACACCTTC.

The CDR3 DNA follows: TGTGCCAGTTCGACAGTTTTTAGCAATCAGCCCCAGCATTTT. Translating gives CASSTVFSNQPQHF. This chain joins TRBV2 and TRBJ1-5; weak D call: TRBD1 (5 bases). Germline CDR1 and CDR2: SNHLY and FYNNEI. V lost 9 bases, J lost 0 bases, and 12 bases lay in between. The CDR3 sequence is 14 residues long.

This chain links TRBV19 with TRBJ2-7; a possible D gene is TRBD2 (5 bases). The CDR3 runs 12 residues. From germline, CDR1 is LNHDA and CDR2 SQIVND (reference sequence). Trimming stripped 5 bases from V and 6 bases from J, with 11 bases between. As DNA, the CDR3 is TGTGCCAGTAGTGGGGAGTTCGGCGAGCAGTACTTC. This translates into CASSGEFGEQYF.

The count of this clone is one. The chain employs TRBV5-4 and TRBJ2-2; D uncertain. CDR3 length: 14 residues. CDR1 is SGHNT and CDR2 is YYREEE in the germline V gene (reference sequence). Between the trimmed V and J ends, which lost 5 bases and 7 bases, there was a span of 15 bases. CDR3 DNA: TGTGCCAGCAGGTCTCGACAATCCGGCGGGGAGCTGTTTTTT. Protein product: CASRSRQSGGELFF.